The rows below give T cell receptor beta chains drawn from one sample of a study of cytomegalovirus exposure and HLA in healthy donors. Produced via immunoSEQ multiplex PCR; TCRdb's table is partial and in-frame only. This sample has about 160,000 clones; about 88% occur once, and the top ten carry around 2%. Sequencing was done on a sample of PBMCs. The receptors stem from a woman aged 18-30 years in good health and CMV-seronegative. The CDR3 runs from the conserved cysteine through the conserved F or W. The D gene is left open where the match is weak. Clone size is shown for a subset of rows, as once, few, many or a class of expanded clone.

v_gene,abundance,d_gene,j_gene,CDR3aa,CDR3nt
TRBV5-6,.,.,TRBJ2-7,CASSFFLTYEQYF,TGTGCCAGCAGCTTCTTTCTAACCTACGAGCAGTACTTC
TRBV4-1,.,.,TRBJ2-5,CASSQGGRGVQETQYF,TGCGCCAGCAGCCAAGGAGGCAGGGGAGTCCAAGAGACCCAGTACTTC
TRBV6-1,once,.,TRBJ1-2,CASSAGDYGYTF,TGTGCCAGCAGTGCAGGGGACTATGGCTACACCTTC
TRBV7-9,.,TRBD1,TRBJ2-7,CASSHGSPGTGTYEQYF,TGTGCCAGCAGCCATGGGAGCCCGGGGACAGGCACCTACGAGCAGTACTTC
TRBV7-8,few,TRBD1,TRBJ2-7,CASSLVGGQGLGEQYF,TGTGCCAGCAGCTTAGTGGGGGGACAGGGCTTAGGGGAGCAGTACTTC
TRBV6-5,.,.,TRBJ2-3,CASSNPYTDTQYF,TGTGCCAGCAGTAATCCTTACACAGATACGCAGTATTTT
TRBV4-3,.,.,TRBJ1-2,CASSQGGSGLQGYTF,TGCGCCAGCAGCCAAGGAGGTTCGGGACTGCAAGGCTACACCTTC
TRBV6-1,few,TRBD1,TRBJ2-7,CASRAGGEQYF,TGTGCCAGCCGGGCAGGGGGCGAGCAGTACTTC
TRBV7-6,.,TRBD1,TRBJ2-7,CASSLSGGGLEQYF,TGTGCCAGCAGCTTATCAGGGGGCGGTCTGGAGCAGTACTTC
TRBV2,few,.,TRBJ1-5,CASRAVVTQPQHF,TGTGCCAGCAGAGCCGTTGTTACCCAGCCCCAGCATTTT
TRBV5-1,.,.,TRBJ1-1,CASSSTAGDAEAFF,TGCGCCAGCAGCTCGACGGCCGGGGATGCTGAAGCTTTCTTT
TRBV11-3,.,.,TRBJ2-3,CASQRSRGVTDTQYF,TGTGCCAGCCAGCGCTCGAGAGGAGTAACAGATACGCAGTATTTT
TRBV12-5,.,TRBD1,TRBJ2-3,CASGSFRQGETDTQYF,TGTGCTAGTGGTTCGTTCCGACAGGGGGAAACAGATACGCAGTATTTT
TRBV5-1,.,TRBD2,TRBJ2-7,CASSFGLEIYEQYF,TGCGCCAGCAGCTTCGGACTAGAGATCTACGAGCAGTACTTC
TRBV19,once,.,TRBJ1-5,CASRPETDFQPQHF,TGTGCCAGTCGACCGGAGACAGATTTCCAGCCCCAGCATTTT
TRBV6-1,.,TRBD1,TRBJ1-4,CASSEEGTGREKLFF,TGTGCCAGCAGTGAAGAGGGGACAGGGAGGGAAAAACTGTTTTTT
TRBV7-9,once,TRBD1,TRBJ1-2,CASSSSLFDRVYGYTF,TGTGCCAGCAGCTCGAGCCTTTTTGACAGGGTCTATGGCTACACCTTC
TRBV7-2,.,.,TRBJ1-5,CASSLGGGQINQPQHF,TGTGCCAGCAGCTTAGGCGGGGGGCAGATTAATCAGCCCCAGCATTTT
TRBV6-1,once,TRBD1,TRBJ2-7,CASLRDGTGPGWQYF,TGTGCCAGCCTTAGGGACGGGACAGGTCCCGGTTGGCAGTACTTC
TRBV19,.,.,TRBJ1-1,CASSIRGINTEAFF,TGTGCCAGTAGTATTCGGGGAATTAACACTGAAGCTTTCTTT
TRBV6-6,.,TRBD1,TRBJ1-2,CASRTGGRHYGYTF,TGTGCCAGCAGGACAGGGGGGAGACACTATGGCTACACCTTC
TRBV6-5,.,TRBD2,TRBJ2-1,CASSYGQAGGEQFF,TGTGCCAGCAGTTACGGCCAAGCGGGAGGTGAGCAGTTCTTC
TRBV4-3,.,TRBD2,TRBJ2-7,CASSQDTSGRDEQYF,TGCGCCAGCAGCCAAGATACCAGCGGGAGGGACGAGCAGTACTTC
TRBV7-8,.,.,TRBJ2-1,CASSLVLPGLHQFF,TGTGCCAGCAGCTTAGTGCTCCCTGGACTACACCAGTTCTTC
TRBV5-6,.,.,TRBJ2-7,CASSLGQSPAISSYEQYF,TGTGCCAGCAGCTTGGGACAGTCTCCAGCCATCAGCTCCTACGAGCAGTACTTC
TRBV10-3,.,TRBD1,TRBJ1-1,CAISEVGQENTEAFF,TGTGCCATCAGTGAAGTAGGACAGGAGAACACTGAAGCTTTCTTT
TRBV6-5,.,.,TRBJ2-7,CASRNRVRFSYEQYF,TGTGCCAGCAGGAACAGGGTAAGATTCTCCTACGAGCAGTACTTC
TRBV7-6,.,.,TRBJ1-2,CASSSTPQGSYGYTF,TGTGCCAGCAGCTCCACACCTCAGGGTAGCTATGGCTACACCTTC
TRBV27,.,TRBD2,TRBJ2-3,CASLGLGTYTQYF,TGTGCCAGCTTGGGACTAGGGACCTATACGCAGTATTTT
TRBV29-1,.,TRBD1,TRBJ1-2,CSVGARDRDGYTF,TGCAGCGTTGGGGCCCGGGACAGGGATGGCTACACCTTC
TRBV5-6,.,TRBD1,TRBJ2-7,CASSTLGQGYEQYF,TGTGCCAGCAGCACCCTAGGACAGGGCTACGAGCAGTACTTC
TRBV29-1,.,.,TRBJ1-1,CSAVRDLAFF,TGCAGCGCTGTCCGGGACTTAGCTTTCTTT
TRBV9,.,TRBD1,TRBJ2-4,CASSAGQGLAKNIQYF,TGTGCCAGCAGCGCAGGACAGGGCCTAGCCAAAAACATTCAGTACTTC
TRBV29-1,.,.,TRBJ1-4,CSVQATNEKLFF,TGCAGCGTCCAGGCTACTAATGAAAAACTGTTTTTT
TRBV10-3,.,TRBD1,TRBJ1-6,CAIKGDRAKRNSPLHF,TGTGCCATCAAGGGAGACAGGGCAAAACGCAATTCACCCCTCCACTTT
TRBV10-3,.,.,TRBJ2-3,CAITGEGSVGDTQYF,TGTGCCATCACAGGGGAAGGTAGCGTGGGGGATACGCAGTATTTT
TRBV7-9,.,.,TRBJ1-4,CASSLVALNEKLFF,TGTGCCAGCAGCTTAGTGGCCCTTAATGAAAAACTGTTTTTT
TRBV19,.,.,TRBJ1-1,CASSLNTEAFF,TGTGCCAGTAGCTTGAACACTGAAGCTTTCTTT
TRBV7-9,few,.,TRBJ2-2,CASSLAPTGRAGELFF,TGTGCCAGCAGCCTGGCCCCTACAGGGAGAGCCGGGGAGCTGTTTTTT
TRBV5-1,.,TRBD1,TRBJ2-7,CASSLQTGSSYEQYF,TGCGCCAGCAGCTTGCAGACAGGGAGCTCCTACGAGCAGTACTTC
TRBV7-2,.,.,TRBJ1-2,CASSLSRTANYGYTF,TGTGCCAGCAGCTTAAGCCGGACAGCTAACTATGGCTACACCTTC
TRBV9,.,.,TRBJ2-7,CASSAKSSGVFYEQYF,TGTGCCAGCAGCGCCAAAAGTTCCGGGGTTTTCTACGAGCAGTACTTC
TRBV14,.,TRBD1,TRBJ1-6,CASSHLGQGNSPLHF,TGTGCCAGCAGCCACCTGGGACAGGGAAATTCACCCCTCCACTTT
TRBV7-9,.,.,TRBJ1-4,CASSFRPGLNEKLFF,TGTGCCAGCAGCTTTAGGCCAGGCTTAAATGAAAAACTGTTTTTT
TRBV29-1,.,TRBD1,TRBJ2-2,CSAGEGADSYTGELFF,TGCAGCGCCGGAGAGGGGGCGGACAGCTACACCGGGGAGCTGTTTTTT
TRBV29-1,once,TRBD2,TRBJ2-1,CSVEGTSGGSYNEQFF,TGCAGCGTTGAAGGGACTAGCGGCGGTTCCTACAATGAGCAGTTCTTC
TRBV18,.,TRBD1,TRBJ2-5,CASSPPGTAETQYF,TGTGCCAGCTCACCACCAGGGACAGCTGAGACCCAGTACTTC
TRBV27,.,.,TRBJ2-1,CASSLSYSGEGYNEQFF,TGTGCCAGCAGTCTATCCTACAGCGGAGAAGGGTACAATGAGCAGTTCTTC
TRBV10-3,.,.,TRBJ1-4,CAISDEGEKLFF,TGTGCCATCAGTGACGAGGGAGAAAAACTGTTTTTT
TRBV5-4,.,.,TRBJ1-2,CASSLRGPGYTF,TGTGCCAGCAGCTTGAGAGGGCCCGGCTACACCTTC
TRBV11-1,.,.,TRBJ1-1,CASSLSREGYTEAFF,TGTGCCAGCAGCTTAAGCAGGGAAGGGTACACTGAAGCTTTCTTT
TRBV12-5,.,TRBD1,TRBJ1-5,CASGPPGDSRRNQPQHF,TGTGCTAGTGGTCCCCCGGGGGACAGCAGGCGCAATCAGCCCCAGCATTTT
TRBV10-1,few,TRBD1,TRBJ2-7,CASSRDRDIYEQYF,TGCGCCAGCAGCCGGGACAGGGACATCTACGAGCAGTACTTC
TRBV7-9,.,TRBD2,TRBJ2-4,CASSSQLAGLENIQYF,TGTGCCAGCAGCTCCCAACTAGCGGGCTTAGAAAACATTCAGTACTTC